This T cell receptor beta chain was retrieved from a study of cytomegalovirus exposure and HLA in healthy donors (dated by TCRdb to the late 2010s). Regarding the complete study: According to an earlier analysis of several hundred of the donors, some 180 million T cells yielded roughly 110 million unique TCR beta sequences and more than 250 Gb of sequence data. The genetic ancestry cluster associated with self-reported Caucasian donors included 81% of the 350 to 500 genotyped donors. All discovery cohort repertoires had been generated using a single sequencing platform. The study used immunosequencing to profile the T cell repertoires of some 600 subjects and linked those repertoires to cytomegalovirus serostatus. A later analysis re-examined previously published TCR beta repertoires from more than 550 donors and added high-resolution HLA genotyping to investigate patterns of TCR occurrence. An earlier analysis of more than 450 of the donors used high-throughput TCR beta sequencing to judge whether each TCR beta V gene segment behaved as functional or pseudogenic. The study was designed to test whether signatures of past pathogen exposure could be identified by cataloging public T cell receptors. Across approximately 400 genotyped donors of the cohort, an average of approximately 240,000 unique TCR beta nucleotide sequences per donor were sequenced, and roughly 18% of those sequences were non-productive. An early release covering about 600 HLA-typed donors comprised 250 to 350 gigabases of sequencing data and 85 million or so unique TCR sequences. Rather than drawing on any new phenotypic data, the later analysis identified candidate immune exposures from TCR beta sequences and the way those sequences occurred across donors. Donor age, sex, ethnicity and CMV serostatus were collected together with the repertoire data. Several DR-DQ haplotypes were treated as single units for association and clustering because of strong linkage in the cohort. A later genetic analysis took genome-wide SNP genotypes for about 65% of the roughly 670 donors and used that subset as a discovery cohort. Besides the first cohort of roughly 660 subjects, a separate validation cohort made up of over 95 different subjects was used. HLA typing included class I and class II loci at four-digit resolution. The number of donors typed differed by locus, with about 620-630 for A, B, C, DRB1 and DQB1, around 560 for DQA1, 600 to 610 for DPA1, and around 430 for DPB1. High-throughput TCR immunosequencing, statistical association of individual TCRs with disease status, and machine learning were combined to predict cytomegalovirus infection status. The investigation overall reported the following: The 87-base-pair reads could not distinguish some IMGT-functional V segments, including TRBV6-2 and TRBV6-3, so those segments were excluded. The authors suggested that the approach could potentially be extended to other disease states and immunological phenotypes. A later analysis found that TCR association rates varied across HLA loci, with DRB1 alleles showing the most associated TCRs and HLA-C alleles the fewest. A few of the identified cytomegalovirus-associated TCR beta chains were confirmed in vitro to be specific for cytomegalovirus antigens. Linkage disequilibrium might explain the correlated functional status among segregating V segments, but an unknown experimental factor could not be ruled out. A cluster of highly shared sequence variants was judged likely to represent a technical artifact of the sequencing pipeline. Specific HLA alleles were associated with more than 15,000 TCR beta sequences at a false discovery rate of 0.05 in a later analysis. HLA typing was unavailable for some donors at each locus, so association tests used only the typed subset. Approximately 16 rarely observed V segments, including chromosome 9 orphons, were excluded from the earlier analysis of about 500 of the donors because counts were too low. An association between a missense DCLRE1C variant and V-gene and J-gene trimming of TCR beta chains was found in a later genetic analysis and replicated in an independent cohort. Most CMV-associated TCR beta chains appeared to be HLA-restricted in a later analysis, and the HLA associations seemed to be driven largely by CMV exposure. A further reported finding was that TCR beta sequences accurately predicted the HLA-A and HLA-B alleles for most subjects in the first cohort. The classifier was reported to diagnose cytomegalovirus status with high specificity and sensitivity in both the original and validation cohorts. The only immune exposure information available for the cohort was CMV serostatus. A total of fewer than 200 TCR beta chains were listed by the study as associated with cytomegalovirus. Compared with the approximately 710-donor mean, donors in an Asian-associated ancestry cluster had fewer N-insertions in productive TCRs, according to a later genetic analysis. Most TCR sequences were observed very rarely across donors, whereas some public TCRs were present in many individuals. Broadly in line with IMGT annotations, most TCR beta V segments showed up in productive rearrangements about 87% or about 30% of the time in an earlier analysis of 587 of the donors. The cohort was sequenced for TCR beta chains only, and without alpha or paired-chain data the features that could be detected were limited. A later analysis reported that several top co-occurrence clusters appeared linked to parvovirus B19, influenza, CMV and Epstein-Barr virus. Assigning TCR associations to individual alleles was difficult when HLA alleles, especially DR and DQ, strongly co-occurred. In a later analysis, HLA-associated TCR beta chains showed more clonal expansion and lower generation probabilities than non-associated chains that were equally common. Roughly uniform sequencing depth across donors was assumed in presence/absence analyses, although this assumption may not hold.

The cohort was made up of roughly 670 healthy bone marrow donors. All cohort members were sampled while nominally healthy, although unrecorded immune exposures were likely present. The donor was CMV seronegative and belonged to the group of roughly 330 seronegative cohort members. A peripheral blood sample was provided by each donor, and peripheral blood mononuclear cells were used for TCR beta sequencing. The Qiagen DNeasy Blood Extraction Kit was used to extract genomic DNA from the blood cell samples. Regarding this clone: The target of this receptor is not known. No much larger clonotype is one base removed from it; base qualities were not supplied. This sample also contains other DNA sequences that code for the same CDR3.

Library preparation employed the immunoSEQ multiplex PCR assay. A mixture of 60 forward primers for TCR Vbeta segments and 13 reverse primers for TCR Jbeta segments was used in the multiplex PCR. A multiplex PCR assay on genomic DNA amplified the CDR3 region of rearranged TCR beta genes. The Illumina HiSeq System was used to sequence the amplified TCR beta libraries as 87-base-pair reads. The study's own analysis went as follows. Across the 670 or so repertoires, a later analysis counted tens of millions of unique TCR beta chains, some 11 million of which were shared by at least two donors. Raw reads were error-corrected and collapsed into unique sequences with a nearest-neighbor algorithm that merged closely related sequences to remove PCR and sequencing errors. To assign V, D and J gene segments, CDR3 sequences were aligned to IMGT reference sequences. For a sequence to be retained, at least a six-nucleotide match to both a V gene segment and a J gene segment was required. Rearrangements were classified as productive when the CDR3 lacked stop codons and remained in frame with V and J, and all other rearrangements were classified as non-productive. CDR3 was defined according to IMGT convention as the region running from the second conserved V-encoded cysteine to the conserved J-encoded phenylalanine. The earlier analysis of about 590 of the donors excluded sequences that lacked an unambiguous match to a single V gene segment. An earlier analysis of under 750 of the donors called V segments functional above 56.7% productive rearrangements and segregating when the between-donor standard deviation exceeded 5%. A statistical classification framework was developed to diagnose cytomegalovirus status using the catalog of TCR beta chain sequences. A later analysis assigned V and J genes by comparing TCR nucleotide sequences with IMGT/GENE-DB human TR gene sequences. In a later analysis, CDR3 sequences and most-parsimonious VDJ recombination scenarios were assigned using the TCRdist pipeline. In a later analysis, every TCR beta chain was defined by the combination of its CDR3 amino acid sequence and its V-gene family, and reads without a unique V-gene family were dropped. A later analysis removed several hundred highly shared, low-generation-probability nucleotide sequences to deal with suspected cross-contamination and a sequencing artifact. In a later analysis, a clonal expansion index was calculated for each public chain from normalized within-repertoire ranks of inferred template counts. In a later analysis, generation probabilities were computed using a VDJ recombination model fitted to out-of-frame rearrangements, and the results were checked against IGoR. A later analysis scored TCR-TCR, TCR-HLA and TCR-CMV co-occurrence with hypergeometric tests, applying a repertoire-size bias correction to TCR pairs. In a later analysis, false discovery rates were estimated by permuting HLA or CMV assignments 20 times. In a later analysis, co-occurring TCRs were grouped using DBSCAN, with TCRdist sequence similarity added in when clustering inside HLA-allele-positive subsets. For co-occurrence clustering, repertoires with fewer than 30,000 or more than 120,000 public chains were excluded, along with about five repertoires with anomalous nucleotide sharing. TCRdb took over this immuneACCESS table, retaining in-frame rearrangements with V and J assigned. Such tables are incomplete; in checked studies, under half of the missing clones stem from an unresolved V gene, and the remainder is unexplained. V and J calls and clone size are those listed in that table; D and trimming were worked out from the DNA. The sample table contains approximately 130,000 clones; only one count was recorded for about 82% of them. The ten largest make up approximately 1.1% of the sample.

CDR1 and CDR2 were assigned from the germline V gene (reference sequence) as MNHEY and SMNVEV. The CDR3 goes from the cysteine to the phenylalanine over 13 residues. The only DNA kept is the CDR3, 39 bases in frame from the first base. V is pared back by 3 bases and J by 2 bases, with 7 bases lying between the germline termini. The sample taken for sequencing was PBMCs. This receptor was obtained from a boy aged 5-17 years in good health and CMV-seronegative. The rearranged chain carries TRBV27 and TRBJ1-2; the D gene lacks a confident call. CDR3 sequence: CASSFRLNYGYTF. Read as DNA, the sequence is TGTGCCAGCAGTTTCCGACTCAACTATGGCTACACCTTC.